This T cell receptor beta chain was found in a study of cytomegalovirus exposure and HLA in healthy donors. The CDR3 totals 15 residues. Trimming cost V 5 bases and J 3 bases, with 17 bases left between them. Per the germline V gene, CDR1 is SGHNT and CDR2 is YENEEA. Worth noting for this clone: Its antigen is currently unknown.

Study-wide results and limits: The study labeled 150 or so TCR beta chains cytomegalovirus-associated.

Clones were read by immunoSEQ multiplex PCR, and TCRdb kept only the in-frame ones, dropping some. Seen here are more than 50,000 clones, 91% observed once, and the top ten hold around 2%. The V and J genes are TRBV11-3 and TRBJ2-7; the D gene is possibly TRBD2 (6 bases). What was sequenced was PBMCs. The clonotype originates from a woman under 40 in good health and CMV-seronegative. CDR3 sequence: CASSNSGTAHYEQYF. DNA of the CDR3: TGTGCCAGCAGCAACTCCGGGACTGCTCACTACGAGCAGTACTTC.